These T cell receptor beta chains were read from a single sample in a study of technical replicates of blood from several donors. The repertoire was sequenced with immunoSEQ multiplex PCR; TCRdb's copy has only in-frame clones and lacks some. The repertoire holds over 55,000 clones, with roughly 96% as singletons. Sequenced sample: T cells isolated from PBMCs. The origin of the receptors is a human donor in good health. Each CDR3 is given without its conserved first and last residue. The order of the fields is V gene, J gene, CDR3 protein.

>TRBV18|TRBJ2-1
ASSRTDNEQF
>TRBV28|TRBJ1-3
ASGGVNFGNTIY
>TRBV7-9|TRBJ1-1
ASSLFGGMNTEAF
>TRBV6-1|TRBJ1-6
ASSDSAVGSPLH
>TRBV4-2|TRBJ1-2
ASSQASSPRVRNYGYT
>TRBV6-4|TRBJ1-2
ASSSWTGSHGYT
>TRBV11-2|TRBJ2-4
ASSLRDTGSLAKNIQY
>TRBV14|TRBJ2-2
ASSQDPGHSRLGTGELF
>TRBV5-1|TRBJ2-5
ASSSPRKLLFGTGTQY
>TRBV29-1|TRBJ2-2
SVEDKDSGNTGELF
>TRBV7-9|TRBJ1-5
ASSSSRAGDSYSNQPQH
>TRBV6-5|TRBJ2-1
ASSYLAGVPYEQF
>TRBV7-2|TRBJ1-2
ASSLEDRDHGYT
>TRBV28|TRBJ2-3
ASSRGGLATDTQY
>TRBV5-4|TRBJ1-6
ASSRQGTNSPLH
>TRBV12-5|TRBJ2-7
ASGLSGNYEQY
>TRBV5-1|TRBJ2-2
ASSLALTQNTGELF
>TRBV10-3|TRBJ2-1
AIRGTDSVYNEQF
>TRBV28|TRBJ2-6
ASSFGAGYNLFSGANVLT
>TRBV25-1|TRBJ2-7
ASSAASSGRRSYEQY
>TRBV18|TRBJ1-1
ASSPRQGDLGSEAF
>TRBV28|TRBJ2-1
ASSFRAGGRNEQF
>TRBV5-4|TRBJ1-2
ASSWGGPNYGYT
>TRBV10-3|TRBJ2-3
AISESAINTDTQY
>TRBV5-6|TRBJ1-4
ASSLGRLNGPFRDEKLF
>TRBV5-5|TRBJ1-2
ASSVFETGGDYGYT
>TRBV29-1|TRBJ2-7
STSIGSYEQY
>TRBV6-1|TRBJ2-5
ASSEPGALGQETQY
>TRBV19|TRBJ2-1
ASSPWEGGNEQF
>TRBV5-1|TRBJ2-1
ASSPLAGEANEQF
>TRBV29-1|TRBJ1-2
SALGQDNIYGYT
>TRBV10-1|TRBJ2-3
ASSESRLADTQY
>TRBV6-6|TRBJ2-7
ASSTTSGTAAYEQY
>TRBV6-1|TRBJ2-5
ASRLQETQY
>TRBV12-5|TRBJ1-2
ASGPRLNYGYT
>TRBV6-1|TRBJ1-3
ATAGYGNTIY
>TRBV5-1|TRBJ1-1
ASSLGGGWGGSWNTEAF
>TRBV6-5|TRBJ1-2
ASSPVWGDHGYT
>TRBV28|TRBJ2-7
ASSFSTAYYEQY
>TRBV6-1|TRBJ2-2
ASSGTIRAGGELF
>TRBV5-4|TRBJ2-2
ASSFSRGSRSGELF
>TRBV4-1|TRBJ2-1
ASSQAKGLAAYNEQF
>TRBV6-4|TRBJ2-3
ASSTTGLDDTQY
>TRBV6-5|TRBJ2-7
ASTSGAPYEQY
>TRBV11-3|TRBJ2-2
ASSLGGLAGGLAGELF
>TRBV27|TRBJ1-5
ASREYRSQPQH
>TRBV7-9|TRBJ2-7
ASSLGGQPYEQY
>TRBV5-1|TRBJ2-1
ASSTGQSSYNEQF
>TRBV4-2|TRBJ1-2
ASSQVSGTGRDGYT
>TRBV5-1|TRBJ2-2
ASSPTSENTGELF